A single sample gave rise to the 24 T cell receptor beta chains below, sequenced in a study of technical replicates of blood from several donors. Produced via immunoSEQ multiplex PCR; TCRdb's table is partial and in-frame only. The sample lists about 70,000 clones, almost 98% occurring once. The sample was T cells isolated from PBMCs. These TCRs come from a human donor in good health.

This chain links TRBV7-9 with TRBJ1-1, with D unclear. This CDR3 has 14 amino acids. The germline V and J ends were trimmed by 5 bases and 0 bases, with 10 bases remaining between them. Germline CDR1 reads SEHNR; CDR2 reads FQNEAQ (reference sequence). CDR3 bases: TGTGCCAGCAGCAAGGGAGGACTGAACACTGAAGCTTTCTTT. It translates to CASSKGGLNTEAFF.

This chain joins TRBV15 and TRBJ2-1; D may be TRBD1 (5 bases). V gave up 1 base and J gave up 6 bases, with 10 bases separating them. CDR3 length: 14 residues. Germline V CDR1 and CDR2: LNHNV, YYDKDF (reference sequence). The DNA of the CDR3 is TGTGCCACCAGCAGAGGGGGCCTAGGCAATGAGCAGTTCTTC. Its translation: CATSRGGLGNEQFF.

CDR3 loop: CASSPGTGTYEQYF. The CDR3 DNA follows: TGTGCCAGTAGTCCCGGGACAGGGACGTACGAGCAGTACTTC. The gene calls are TRBV19 and TRBJ2-7, with 9 positions matching TRBD1. V shed 5 bases and J 4 bases; nucleotides not matched to a gene: 6. Germline CDR1 reads LNHDA; CDR2 reads SQIVND (reference sequence). The CDR3 covers 14 residues.

V usage is TRBV2 and J usage is TRBJ2-6, with 7 bases lining up with TRBD1. The CDR3 runs to 17 residues. Germline CDR1 and CDR2: SNHLY and FYNNEI. V shed 8 bases, J shed 0 bases, and the junction held 10 bases outside the gene matches. DNA for the CDR3: TGTGCCAGCGAACAGGGGCTTATTTACTCTGGGGCCAACGTCCTGACTTTC. It is translated as CASEQGLIYSGANVLTF. Full variable domain (rest looked up from reference TRBV2 and TRBJ2-6): EPEVTQTPSHQVTQMGQEVILRCVPISNHLYFYWYRQILGQKVEFLVSFYNNEISEKSEIFDDQFSVERPDGSNFTLKIRSTKLEDSAMYFCASEQGLIYSGANVLTFGAGSRLTVL.

This clone was seen a single time. This rearrangement joins TRBV9 to TRBJ2-1; TRBD2 might be the D (5 bases). Germline loops: CDR1 SGDLS, CDR2 YYNGEE. Trimming left V 3 bases short and J 7 bases short, with 8 bases between. The length of the CDR3 is 12 residues. The CDR3 DNA sequence: TGTGCCAGCAGCGCCGGGGAGAATGAGCAGTTCTTC. Its protein is CASSAGENEQFF.

The V and J genes are TRBV2 and TRBJ2-5, with TRBD2 matching over 7 bases. J lost 0 bases, V lost 0 bases, and 1 base had no gene match. This CDR3 has 15 residues. Germline loops: CDR1 SNHLY, CDR2 FYNNEI. CDR3 coding DNA: TGTGCCAGCAGTGAAGCGGGGGGGTACCAAGAGACCCAGTACTTC. Amino acid sequence: CASSEAGGYQETQYF.

This chain links TRBV10-1 with TRBJ2-1, with D unclear. Trimming shortened V by 3 bases and J by 4 bases, and 19 bases separated the two germline ends. Germline V gives CDR1 WNHNN, CDR2 SYGVQD (reference sequence). This CDR3 comprises 17 residues. The CDR3 region has the DNA TGCGCCAGCAGTGATATTTCGATTCCCGAGGCGTACAATGAGCAGTTCTTC. This gives the protein CASSDISIPEAYNEQFF.

The chain is built from TRBV30 and TRBJ1-5; a weak D match, TRBD1 (5 bases). The CDR3 loop spans 13 amino acids. V gave up 3 bases and J gave up 4 bases, with 10 bases separating them. Germline-derived CDR1 and CDR2 are GTSNPN and SVGIG (reference sequence). The CDR3 here is CAWSVGLNQPQHF. The CDR3, as DNA: TGTGCCTGGAGCGTGGGACTGAATCAGCCCCAGCATTTT.

The chain links TRBV14 to TRBJ2-5; TRBD1 is a possible D gene (6 bases). There are 13 residues in the CDR3. Germline assignment: CDR1 SGHDN and CDR2 FVKESK. V lost 1 base and J 5 bases, leaving 8 bases between the germline ends. The DNA of the CDR3 is TGTGCCAGCAGCCAAGGGACAGAGGAGACCCAGTACTTC. Its protein is CASSQGTEETQYF.

The V call is TRBV6-1, the J call TRBJ1-1; D is unresolved. The V end was cut by 4 bases, the J end by 0 bases, with 6 bases between. The CDR3 length is 13 residues. Germline V gene lookup returns CDR1 MNHNS and CDR2 SASEGT. CDR3 loop: CASSGQMNTEAFF. The CDR3 DNA reads as TGTGCCAGCAGTGGTCAGATGAACACTGAAGCTTTCTTT.

The J gene is TRBJ2-7, the V gene TRBV6-5; 8 bases fit TRBD1. This CDR3 contains 14 residues. Germline CDR1 and CDR2: MNHEY and SVGAGI. Germline trimming cut 4 bases from V and 2 bases from J; bases unmatched to any gene: 4. The CDR3 DNA reads TGTGCCAGCAGTTCAGACAGGGGTCCCTACGAGCAGTACTTC. This sequence encodes CASSSDRGPYEQYF.

V and J are TRBV6-6 and TRBJ1-1; weak D call: TRBD1 (6 bases). The CDR3 length is 15 residues. Trimming shortened V by 2 bases and J by 3 bases, and 13 bases separated the two germline ends. The germline V gene encodes CDR1 MNHNY and CDR2 SVGAGI (reference sequence). The CDR3 is CASSYGGPTDTEAFF. CDR3 DNA sequence: TGTGCCAGCAGTTACGGGGGCCCCACAGACACTGAAGCTTTCTTT.

The chain couples TRBV5-1 to TRBJ2-3, with 9 bases identical to TRBD2. Trimming removed 4 bases from V and 8 bases from J; junction bases left unmatched: 14. The CDR3 length is 16 residues. Germline V gene lookup returns CDR1 SGHRS and CDR2 YFSETQ. The CDR3 loop is CASSLLAGPNGGTQYF. CDR3 in DNA: TGCGCCAGCAGCCTACTAGCGGGCCCCAACGGAGGTACGCAGTATTTT.

The chain has TRBV4-1 and TRBJ2-1; TRBD2 agrees at 12 bases. This CDR3 comprises 20 residues. The germline gives CDR1 MGHRA, CDR2 YSYEKL. The V segment lost 3 bases and the J segment 0 bases; nucleotides outside the gene matches: 12. DNA for the CDR3: TGCGCCAGCAGCCAGGGTGTCCCTAGCGGGAGGGCCTTCTCCTACAATGAGCAGTTCTTC. Its translation is CASSQGVPSGRAFSYNEQFF.

The chain joins TRBV11-2 to TRBJ2-5; 11 bases align to TRBD1. V gave up 5 bases and J gave up 5 bases; unmatched junction bases: 10. Germline V gives CDR1 SGHAT, CDR2 FQNNGV. This CDR3 is built from 16 residues. The CDR3 sequence is CASSRVWDRGAETQYF. In DNA form, the CDR3 reads TGTGCCAGCAGCCGCGTATGGGACAGGGGGGCCGAGACCCAGTACTTC.

V is TRBV19 and J is TRBJ1-5, with 8 bases identical to TRBD1. This CDR3 has 18 residues. V dropped 4 bases and J dropped 6; count of bases not matched to a gene: 17. Germline V CDR1 and CDR2: LNHDA, SQIVND (reference sequence). CDR3 in amino acids: CASSNRLTGERAGQPQHF. The CDR3 DNA sequence: TGTGCCAGTAGTAATCGGTTGACAGGGGAAAGGGCCGGTCAGCCCCAGCATTTT.

The V call is TRBV7-9, the J call TRBJ2-7; D is ambiguous. CDR1 and CDR2 from the germline V gene are SEHNR and FQNEAQ (reference sequence). The CDR3 consists of 16 residues. Trimming cost V 4 bases and J 2 bases, with 18 bases left between them. Here the CDR3 reads CASSSDLRGPAYEQYF. DNA for the CDR3: TGTGCCAGCAGCTCAGATTTAAGAGGTCCTGCCTACGAGCAGTACTTC.

This chain links TRBV4-1 with TRBJ2-3, with D possibly TRBD2 on 6 matching bases. V lost 4 bases to trimming and J lost 2 bases, with 13 bases between them. Germline CDR1 MGHRA, CDR2 YSYEKL. The CDR3 length is 15 residues. CDR3 in DNA: TGCGCCAGCAGCCTCGGGTGGGAGGCCACAGATACGCAGTATTTT. It yields the protein CASSLGWEATDTQYF.

CDR3 nucleotides: TGTGCCAGCAGCTCGGGACAGGGCGGCTACGAGCAGTACTTC. Its translation is CASSSGQGGYEQYF. The gene calls are TRBV11-2 and TRBJ2-7, with 9 bases that match TRBD1. Trimming took 4 bases from V and 3 from J; bases not matched to a gene: 4. CDR1 SGHAT and CDR2 FQNNGV come from the germline V gene. The CDR3 totals 14 residues.

This sequence joins TRBV27 and TRBJ2-7; 7 bases match TRBD2. This CDR3 has 17 amino acids. With V trimmed by 0 bases and J by 4 bases, 12 bases remained unmatched. CDR1 and CDR2 from the germline V gene are MNHEY and SMNVEV (reference sequence). CDR3 protein: CASSLSSFTRGYYEQYF. As DNA, the CDR3 is TGTGCCAGCAGTTTATCCTCGTTCACGCGGGGGTATTACGAGCAGTACTTC.

This CDR3 is CASSLGDRGNTGELFF. Written as DNA, the CDR3 is TGTGCCAGCAGCTTGGGGGACAGGGGTAACACCGGGGAGCTGTTTTTT. The V call is TRBV5-6, the J call TRBJ2-2; TRBD1 matches at 10 bases. CDR1 and CDR2 from the germline V gene are SGHDT and YYEEEE. This CDR3 has 16 residues. The V segment lost 0 bases and the J segment 2 bases; nucleotides outside the gene matches: 1.

V and J are TRBV19 and TRBJ1-1; 7 bases fit TRBD1. After removal of 5 bases from V and 1 base from J, the junction contained 4 bases not matched to a gene. This CDR3 contains 14 residues. The V gene's germline CDR1 is LNHDA and CDR2 SQIVND (reference sequence). The CDR3 region is CASSYDRENTEAFF. CDR3 nucleotides: TGTGCCAGTAGTTATGACAGGGAGAACACTGAAGCTTTCTTT.

The chain combines TRBV7-8 with TRBJ2-1; the D is unclear. V gave up 4 bases and J gave up 0 bases, with 10 bases separating them. This CDR3 has 15 residues. Germline CDR1 is SGHVS and CDR2 is FQNEAQ. The CDR3 nucleotides read TGTGCCAGCAGCTACAGCAAAAGCTCCTACAATGAGCAGTTCTTC. This sequence encodes CASSYSKSSYNEQFF.

V usage is TRBV10-1 and J usage is TRBJ2-1; 12 positions agree with TRBD2. V was clipped by 4 bases and J by 9 bases; unmatched bases: 7. The CDR3 totals 15 residues. Germline-derived CDR1 and CDR2 are WNHNN and SYGVQD (reference sequence). The CDR3 reads CASSGASGGAGEQFF. CDR3 DNA sequence: TGCGCCAGCAGTGGGGCTAGCGGGGGGGCCGGTGAGCAGTTCTTC.